This entry lists 28 T cell receptor beta chains sequenced from one sample in a study of cytomegalovirus exposure and HLA in healthy donors. With 60 Vbeta and 13 Jbeta primers, the PCR was carried out. Clones were sequenced by immunoSEQ multiplex PCR, and TCRdb holds only the in-frame ones, with some missing. This listing includes approximately 70,000 clones. The sample consisted of PBMCs. The receptors come from a female donor in good health and CMV-seropositive.

The genes are TRBV7-2 and TRBJ2-3; 15 nucleotides line up with TRBD2. Germline V gives CDR1 SGHTA, CDR2 FQGNSA. CDR3 size: 16 residues. Trimming at V came to 4 bases and at J to 3 bases, leaving 2 bases not matched to a gene. In DNA, the CDR3 is TGTGCCAGCAGCTGGACTAGCGGGGGGGTTACAGATACGCAGTATTTT. Translation: CASSWTSGGVTDTQYF.

The chain uses TRBV27 and TRBJ2-7; 14 positions agree with TRBD2. The CDR3 is 16 amino acids. Germline-derived CDR1 and CDR2 are MNHEY and SMNVEV (reference sequence). V gave up 3 bases and J gave up 0 bases; unmatched junction bases: 1. Written as DNA, the CDR3 is TGTGCCAGCAGTTTGACTAGCGGGAGGGCCTCCTACGAGCAGTACTTC. Protein product: CASSLTSGRASYEQYF.

The chain employs TRBV9 and TRBJ1-5; tentative D call: TRBD1 (5 bases). Trimming took 0 bases from V and 1 from J, leaving 11 bases between them. The CDR3 consists of 16 residues. Germline-derived CDR1 and CDR2 are SGDLS and YYNGEE. The CDR3 region has the DNA TGTGCCAGCAGCGTAGTGTGGGGGGGGAGCAATCAGCCCCAGCATTTT. It encodes CASSVVWGGSNQPQHF.

A note on this clone: Germline and junction disagree at one end, which may indicate a read error. The chain has TRBV25-1 and TRBJ2-1; tentatively, D is TRBD1 (5 bases). Germline loops: CDR1 MGHDK, CDR2 SYGVNS. The CDR3 length is 16 residues. The CDR3 DNA reads as TGTGCCAGCAGTGAGCTGGGGCTGAGCTCCGACAATGAGCAGTTCTTC. This translates into CASSELGLSSDNEQFF.

The V and J genes are TRBV28 and TRBJ1-5; D gene unclear. Per germline, CDR1 MDHEN and CDR2 SYDVKM. With 3 bases removed from V and 1 base from J, the gap between germline ends came to 13 bases. The CDR3 is 16 residues long. The DNA of the CDR3 is TGTGCCAGCAGTTTTTTATCCAGGCTCAGCAATCAGCCCCAGCATTTT. Its translation: CASSFLSRLSNQPQHF. Using reference TRBV28 and TRBJ1-5 for the parts outside the CDR3, the full variable domain is DVKVTQSSRYLVKRTGEKVFLECVQDMDHENMFWYRQDPGLGLRLIYFSYDVKMKEKGDIPEGYSVSREKKERFSLILESASTNQTSMYLCASSFLSRLSNQPQHFGDGTRLSIL.

The CDR3 is CASSKTGYEQYF. CDR3 sequence (DNA): TGTGCCAGCAGCAAAACAGGCTACGAGCAGTACTTC. The genes are TRBV7-2 and TRBJ2-7; D possibly corresponds to TRBD1 (5 bases). The CDR3 covers 12 residues. V gave up 5 bases and J gave up 3 bases, with 8 bases separating them. Per the germline V gene, CDR1 is SGHTA and CDR2 is FQGNSA.

The chain combines TRBV28 with TRBJ1-2, with TRBD1 identical over 9 bases. The germline V gene encodes CDR1 MDHEN and CDR2 SYDVKM. V lost 6 bases, J lost 8 bases, and 16 bases stayed unmatched. This CDR3 contains 16 residues. CDR3 DNA: TGTGCCAGCAGCTCCGGGACAGGGCTCCAATCAGGCGGCTACACCTTC. Encoded protein: CASSSGTGLQSGGYTF.

This sequence joins TRBV18 and TRBJ2-3; 9 positions agree with TRBD1. CDR1 is KGHSH, CDR2 LQKENI, per germline. After removal of 2 bases from V and 3 bases from J, the junction contained 0 bases not matched to a gene. The CDR3 runs 14 residues. CDR3 DNA: TGTGCCAGCTCACCAGGGACAGGGACAGATACGCAGTATTTT. Its protein is CASSPGTGTDTQYF.

The V gene is TRBV18, the J gene TRBJ2-1, with 16 positions matching TRBD2. The CDR3 contains 16 residues. The trim removed 5 bases at V and 5 bases at J, leaving 3 bases unmatched. CDR1 is KGHSH, CDR2 LQKENI, per germline. The CDR3 loop reads CASSSGLAGGDNEQFF. The CDR3 bases are TGTGCCAGCTCATCGGGACTAGCGGGAGGGGACAATGAGCAGTTCTTC.

The chain carries TRBV6-6 and TRBJ2-4, with D perhaps TRBD1 (6 bases). Trimming shortened V by 4 bases and J by 6 bases, and 10 bases separated the two germline ends. Germline V CDR1 and CDR2: MNHNY, SVGAGI (reference sequence). This CDR3 is built from 13 residues. CDR3 loop: CASSSGAGNIQYF. The CDR3 DNA is TGTGCCAGCAGTTCAGGGGCGGGAAACATTCAGTACTTC.

The gene calls are TRBV2 and TRBJ2-1; D gene unclear. The germline V and J ends were trimmed by 2 bases and 4 bases, with 3 bases remaining between them. The CDR3 is 12 amino acids. CDR1 and CDR2 (germline): SNHLY, FYNNEI. In DNA form, the CDR3 reads TGTGCCAGCAGTGAACCTTACAATGAGCAGTTCTTC. This codes for CASSEPYNEQFF. Looking up the rest from reference TRBV2 and TRBJ2-1 gives the full variable domain: EPEVTQTPSHQVTQMGQEVILRCVPISNHLYFYWYRQILGQKVEFLVSFYNNEISEKSEIFDDQFSVERPDGSNFTLKIRSTKLEDSAMYFCASSEPYNEQFFGPGTRLTVL.

As for this clone: The same CDR3 arises from other DNA sequences in this sample as well. The V gene is TRBV18, the J gene TRBJ1-2, with 8 positions matching TRBD1. The germline V gene encodes CDR1 KGHSH and CDR2 LQKENI. Unmatched junction bases numbered 5, after V lost 1 base and J lost 4 bases. The CDR3 covers 15 residues. CDR3 in DNA: TGTGCCAGCTCACCACAAAACCAGGGGGCCTATGGCTACACCTTC. Its translation: CASSPQNQGAYGYTF.

The V gene is TRBV7-3, the J gene TRBJ2-3; 13 bases fit TRBD2. The length of the CDR3 is 18 residues. After removal of 1 base from V and 2 bases from J, the junction contained 6 bases not matched to a gene. The germline V gene encodes CDR1 SGHTA and CDR2 FQGTGA. The CDR3 sequence is CASSLRGLAGVDTDTQYF. The CDR3 nucleotides read TGTGCCAGCAGCTTAAGAGGACTAGCGGGGGTAGACACAGATACGCAGTATTTT.

The chain uses TRBV9 and TRBJ1-3; tentative D call: TRBD1 (6 bases). CDR1 and CDR2 (germline): SGDLS, YYNGEE. The CDR3 has 16 amino acids. Trimming left V 0 bases short and J 1 base short, with 11 bases between. CDR3 amino acids: CASSVVGRGSGNTIYF. The CDR3 DNA reads as TGTGCCAGCAGCGTAGTTGGCAGGGGATCTGGAAACACCATATATTTT.

The chain combines TRBV5-6 with TRBJ2-2, with D possibly being TRBD2 (5 bases). Looked up from germline, CDR1 is SGHDT and CDR2 is YYEEEE. The CDR3 sequence is 14 residues long. V lost 5 bases to trimming and J lost 4 bases, with 12 bases between them. CDR3 coding DNA: TGTGCCAGCAGTTCTAGAGGGCCCACCGGGGAGCTGTTTTTT. Translating it yields CASSSRGPTGELFF.

This chain links TRBV20-1 with TRBJ2-7; possible D gene TRBD1, 5 bases. Trimming stripped 5 bases from V and 7 bases from J, with 12 bases between. The germline V gene encodes CDR1 DFQATT and CDR2 SNEGSKA (reference sequence). CDR3 length equals 11 residues. CDR3 bases: TGCAGTGCTTTGACAGTGGGGGAGCAGTACTTC. Its protein is CSALTVGEQYF.

J is TRBJ2-5 and V is TRBV7-2; TRBD1 matches 7 bases. In germline, CDR1 is SGHTA, CDR2 FQGNSA. The CDR3 is 14 amino acids. The J segment lost 9 bases and the V segment lost 1 base, leaving 8 bases of the junction unmatched. Here the CDR3 reads CASSLVTGELSQYF. DNA of the CDR3: TGTGCCAGCAGCTTAGTCACAGGGGAGCTGTCCCAGTACTTC.

The chain recombines TRBV4-1 with TRBJ1-1, with TRBD1 as a possible D gene (6 bases). V lost 3 bases and J 1 base, leaving 15 bases between the germline ends. Germline-derived CDR1 and CDR2 are MGHRA and YSYEKL. The length of the CDR3 is 16 residues. CDR3 DNA: TGCGCCAGCAGCCATTTCCAGGGGACGGGGAACACTGAAGCTTTCTTT. It specifies CASSHFQGTGNTEAFF.

This chain uses TRBV7-2 with TRBJ2-1, with D unclear. Germline values: CDR1 SGHTA, CDR2 FQGNSA. V was pared by 5 bases and J by 0 bases, with 11 bases between. The CDR3 covers 15 residues. CDR3: CASSPSESSYNEQFF. The CDR3 nucleotides read TGTGCCAGCAGCCCTTCTGAGAGCTCCTACAATGAGCAGTTCTTC.

The chain joins TRBV14 to TRBJ1-1; D call uncertain. Per germline, CDR1 SGHDN and CDR2 FVKESK. This CDR3 region has 15 residues. Deletions cut 1 base from V and 4 bases from J, with 13 bases between. The DNA of the CDR3 is TGTGCCAGCAGCCAAGTAGAGGGCACGGGCACTGAAGCTTTCTTT. This translates into CASSQVEGTGTEAFF.

The chain links TRBV7-2 to TRBJ2-3; 11 bases are a match to TRBD2. V lost 1 base to trimming and J lost 2 bases; unmatched junction nucleotides: 8. Germline values: CDR1 SGHTA, CDR2 FQGNSA. CDR3 length: 18 amino acids. The DNA of the CDR3 is TGTGCCAGCAGCTTAGGGCGACTAGCGGGGCAGCCCACAGATACGCAGTATTTT. Amino acid sequence: CASSLGRLAGQPTDTQYF.

The chain joins TRBV5-4 to TRBJ1-4; tentative D call: TRBD1 (6 bases). The CDR3 consists of 14 residues. Per germline, CDR1 SGHNT and CDR2 YYREEE (reference sequence). Trimming removed 0 bases at V and 8 bases at J, with 11 bases between. The CDR3 loop is CASSLGTAGEKLFF. CDR3 nucleotides: TGTGCCAGCAGCTTGGGGACAGCCGGGGAAAAACTGTTTTTT.

The J gene is TRBJ2-4, the V gene TRBV7-9; possibly TRBD2 for D (5 bases). CDR1 SEHNR and CDR2 FQNEAQ come from the germline V gene (reference sequence). The CDR3 contains 13 residues. V lost 5 bases and J 16 bases, leaving 21 bases between the germline ends. The CDR3 protein is CASSPLGRVSTYF. The CDR3 DNA sequence: TGTGCCAGCAGCCCACTAGGTAGGGTCTCTACATACTTC.

V is TRBV28 and J is TRBJ2-5; tentatively, D is TRBD2 (5 bases). The CDR3 runs 14 residues. Trimming took 7 bases from V and 5 from J, leaving 17 bases between them. Looked up from germline, CDR1 is MDHEN and CDR2 is SYDVKM. The CDR3 loop reads CASTPSVERETQYF. The CDR3, as DNA: TGTGCCAGCACCCCTTCTGTCGAGCGGGAGACCCAGTACTTC.

The chain's CDR3 is CASSPWTDATNEKLFF. The CDR3 DNA reads TGTGCCAGCTCACCGTGGACAGATGCAACTAATGAAAAACTGTTTTTT. The V gene is TRBV18, the J gene TRBJ1-4, with D maybe TRBD1 (6 bases). The germline gives CDR1 KGHSH, CDR2 LQKENI. The CDR3 has 16 amino acids. V lost 3 bases, J lost 0 bases, and 11 bases lay in between.

The chain carries TRBV5-1 and TRBJ2-2, with TRBD2 matching 11 bases. This CDR3 spans 16 amino acids. The germline V gene has CDR1 SGHRS and CDR2 YFSETQ. V was pared by 4 bases and J by 4 bases, with 6 bases of the junction left unmatched. CDR3 protein: CASSHSLAGATGELFF. The CDR3 DNA follows: TGCGCCAGCAGCCACTCACTAGCGGGAGCCACCGGGGAGCTGTTTTTT.

The gene calls are TRBV5-1 and TRBJ2-3; a possible D gene is TRBD1 (5 bases). This CDR3 comprises 16 residues. V was clipped by 0 bases and J by 5 bases, with 16 bases between them. The V gene's germline CDR1 is SGHRS and CDR2 YFSETQ. This chain's CDR3 is CASSLEGPPSLDTQYF. CDR3 coding DNA: TGCGCCAGCAGCTTGGAGGGGCCACCATCTTTAGATACGCAGTATTTT. Full variable domain (missing parts from reference TRBV5-1 and TRBJ2-3): KAGVTQTPRYLIKTRGQQVTLSCSPISGHRSVSWYQQTPGQGLQFLFEYFSETQRNKGNFPGRFSGRQFSNSRSEMNVSTLELGDSALYLCASSLEGPPSLDTQYFGPGTRLTVL.

V and J are TRBV7-2 and TRBJ2-5; D not certain. This CDR3 is 14 amino acids long. V was pared by 5 bases and J by 4 bases, with 14 bases between. Germline CDR1 and CDR2: SGHTA and FQGNSA. The CDR3 protein is CASSQKPTRETQYF. As DNA, the CDR3 is TGTGCCAGCAGCCAAAAACCAACCAGAGAGACCCAGTACTTC.